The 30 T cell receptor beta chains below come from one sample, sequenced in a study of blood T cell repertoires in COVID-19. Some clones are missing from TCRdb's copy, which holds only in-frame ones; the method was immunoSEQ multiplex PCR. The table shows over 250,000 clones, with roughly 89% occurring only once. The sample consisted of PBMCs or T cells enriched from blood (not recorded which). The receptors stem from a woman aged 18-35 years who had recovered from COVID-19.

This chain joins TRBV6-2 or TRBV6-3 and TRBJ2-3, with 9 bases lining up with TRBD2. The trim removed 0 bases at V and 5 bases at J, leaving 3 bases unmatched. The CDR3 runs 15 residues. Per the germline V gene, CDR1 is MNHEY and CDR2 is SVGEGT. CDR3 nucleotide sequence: TGTGCCAGCAGTTACTCTAGCGGGAGTAGAGATACGCAGTATTTT. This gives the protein CASSYSSGSRDTQYF.

The CDR3 DNA sequence: TGTGCCAGCATCCCCAGGGGGTTGGGGGGAGATGGCTACACCTTC. It codes for CASIPRGLGGDGYTF. The chain carries TRBV2 and TRBJ1-2, with 7 bases identical to TRBD1. The ends lost 7 bases at V and 6 bases at J; junction bases unmatched: 14. This CDR3 has 15 residues. Germline CDR1 SNHLY, CDR2 FYNNEI.

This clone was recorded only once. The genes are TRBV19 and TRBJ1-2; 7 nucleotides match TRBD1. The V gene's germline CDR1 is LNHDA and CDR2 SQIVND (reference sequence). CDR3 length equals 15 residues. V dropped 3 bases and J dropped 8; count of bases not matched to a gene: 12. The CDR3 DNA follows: TGTGCCAGTAGTATTAGTCTCCAGGGGGGCGTCGGCTACACCTTC. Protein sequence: CASSISLQGGVGYTF.

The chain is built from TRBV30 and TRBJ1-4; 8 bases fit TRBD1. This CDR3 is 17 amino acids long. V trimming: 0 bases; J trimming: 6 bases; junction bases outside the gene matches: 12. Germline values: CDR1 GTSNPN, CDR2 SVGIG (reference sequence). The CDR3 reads CAWSVGVRGRRYEKLFF. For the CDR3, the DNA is TGTGCCTGGAGTGTAGGTGTCAGGGGGCGGAGGTATGAAAAACTGTTTTTT. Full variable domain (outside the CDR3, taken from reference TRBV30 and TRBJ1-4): SQTIHQWPATLVQPVGSPLSLECTVEGTSNPNLYWYRQAAGRGLQLLFYSVGIGQISSEVPQNLSASRPQDRQFILSSKKLLLSDSGFYLCAWSVGVRGRRYEKLFFGSGTQLSVL.

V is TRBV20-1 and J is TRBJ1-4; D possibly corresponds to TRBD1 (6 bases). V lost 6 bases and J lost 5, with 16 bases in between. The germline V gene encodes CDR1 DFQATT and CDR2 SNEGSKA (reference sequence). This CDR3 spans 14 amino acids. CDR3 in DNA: TGCAGTGCGAGTCTGGACAGTCTGAATGAAAAACTGTTTTTT. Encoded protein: CSASLDSLNEKLFF.

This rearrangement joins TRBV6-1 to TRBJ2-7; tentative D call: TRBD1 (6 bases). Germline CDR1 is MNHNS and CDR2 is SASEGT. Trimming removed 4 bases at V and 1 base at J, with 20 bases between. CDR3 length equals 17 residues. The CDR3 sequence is CASSGGHQTSLSYEQYF. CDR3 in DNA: TGTGCCAGCAGTGGGGGACACCAGACCTCCCTTTCCTACGAGCAGTACTTC.

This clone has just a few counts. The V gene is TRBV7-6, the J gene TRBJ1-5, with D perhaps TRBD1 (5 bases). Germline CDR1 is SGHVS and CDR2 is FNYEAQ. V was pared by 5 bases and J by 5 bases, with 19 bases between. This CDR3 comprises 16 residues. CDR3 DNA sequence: TGTGCCAGCAGCCAAAATCCAGGGCGGGGGGATCAGCCCCAGCATTTT. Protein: CASSQNPGRGDQPQHF.

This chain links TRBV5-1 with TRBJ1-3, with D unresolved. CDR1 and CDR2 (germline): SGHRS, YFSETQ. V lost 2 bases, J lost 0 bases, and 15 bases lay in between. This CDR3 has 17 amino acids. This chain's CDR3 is CASSFSPPRSSGNTIYF. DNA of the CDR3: TGCGCCAGCAGCTTTTCTCCGCCTCGGAGCTCTGGAAACACCATATATTTT.

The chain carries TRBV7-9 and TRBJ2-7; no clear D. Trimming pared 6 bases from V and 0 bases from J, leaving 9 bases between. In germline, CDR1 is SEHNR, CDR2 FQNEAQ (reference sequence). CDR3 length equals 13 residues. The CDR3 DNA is TGTGCCAGCAGTCTGGGCGTCTCCTACGAGCAGTACTTC. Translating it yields CASSLGVSYEQYF.

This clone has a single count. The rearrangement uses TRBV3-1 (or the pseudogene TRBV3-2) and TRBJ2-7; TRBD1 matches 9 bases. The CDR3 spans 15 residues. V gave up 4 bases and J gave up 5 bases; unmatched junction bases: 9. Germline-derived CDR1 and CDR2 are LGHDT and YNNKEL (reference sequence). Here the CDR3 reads CASSRRGDRDDEQYF. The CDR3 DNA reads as TGTGCCAGCAGCCGACGCGGGGACAGGGACGACGAGCAGTACTTC.

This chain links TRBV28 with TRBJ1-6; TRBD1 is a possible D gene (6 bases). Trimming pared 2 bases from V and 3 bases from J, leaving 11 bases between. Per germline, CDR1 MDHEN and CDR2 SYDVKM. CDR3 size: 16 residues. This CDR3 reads CASSLPPRGYNSPLHF. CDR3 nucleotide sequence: TGTGCCAGCAGTTTACCCCCCAGGGGCTATAATTCACCCCTCCACTTT.

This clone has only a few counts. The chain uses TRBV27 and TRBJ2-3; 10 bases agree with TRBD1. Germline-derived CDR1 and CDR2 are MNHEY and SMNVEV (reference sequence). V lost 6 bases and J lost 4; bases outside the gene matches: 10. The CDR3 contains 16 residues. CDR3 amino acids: CASRPGQGLGADTQYF. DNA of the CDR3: TGTGCCAGCAGACCGGGACAGGGGCTCGGGGCAGATACGCAGTATTTT.

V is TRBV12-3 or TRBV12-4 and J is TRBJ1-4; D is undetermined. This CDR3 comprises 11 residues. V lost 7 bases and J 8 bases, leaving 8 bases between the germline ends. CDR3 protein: CASTTGEKLFF. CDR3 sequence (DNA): TGTGCCAGCACGACGGGGGAAAAACTGTTTTTT.

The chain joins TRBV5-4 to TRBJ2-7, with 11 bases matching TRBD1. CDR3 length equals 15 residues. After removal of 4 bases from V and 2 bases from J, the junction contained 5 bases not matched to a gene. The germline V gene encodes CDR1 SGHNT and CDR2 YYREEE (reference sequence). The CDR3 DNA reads TGTGCCAGCAGCAGGCCGGGACAGGGGGCCTACGAGCAGTACTTC. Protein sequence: CASSRPGQGAYEQYF.

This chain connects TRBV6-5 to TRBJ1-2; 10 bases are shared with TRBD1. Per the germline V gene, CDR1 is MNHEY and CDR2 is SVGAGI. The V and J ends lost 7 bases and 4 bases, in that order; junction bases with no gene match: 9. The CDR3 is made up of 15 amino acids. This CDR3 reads CASTVRDRGFYGYTF. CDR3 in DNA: TGTGCCAGCACAGTTCGGGACAGGGGTTTCTATGGCTACACCTTC.

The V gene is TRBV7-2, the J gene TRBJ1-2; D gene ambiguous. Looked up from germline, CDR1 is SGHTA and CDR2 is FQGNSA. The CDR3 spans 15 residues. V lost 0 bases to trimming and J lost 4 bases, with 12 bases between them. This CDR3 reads CASSLARESPYGYTF. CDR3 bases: TGTGCCAGCAGCTTAGCCCGGGAGAGCCCCTATGGCTACACCTTC.

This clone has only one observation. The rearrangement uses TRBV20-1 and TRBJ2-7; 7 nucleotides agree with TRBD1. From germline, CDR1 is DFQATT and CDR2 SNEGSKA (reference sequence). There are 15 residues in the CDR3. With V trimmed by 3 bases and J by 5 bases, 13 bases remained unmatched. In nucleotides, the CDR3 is TGCAGTGCTAGTCCAATGCCAGGGGGAATCGACGAGCAGTACTTC. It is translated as CSASPMPGGIDEQYF.

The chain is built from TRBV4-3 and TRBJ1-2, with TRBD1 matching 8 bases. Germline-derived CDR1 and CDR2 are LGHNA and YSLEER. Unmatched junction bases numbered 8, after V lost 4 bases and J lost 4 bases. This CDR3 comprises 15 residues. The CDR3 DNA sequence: TGCGCCAGCAGCCCAGGACAGGGAATCGTCTATGGCTACACCTTC. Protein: CASSPGQGIVYGYTF.

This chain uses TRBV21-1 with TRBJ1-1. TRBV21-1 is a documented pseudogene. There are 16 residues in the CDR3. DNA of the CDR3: TGTGCCAGCAGCAAAGGGGGGGGCAGCCCCAACACTGAAGCTTTCTTT. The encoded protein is CASSKGGGSPNTEAFF.

CDR3 region: CASSQDRTGSYTF. The DNA of the CDR3 is TGCGCCAGCAGCCAAGATAGGACCGGGAGCTACACCTTC. The chain is built from TRBV4-3 and TRBJ1-2; D remains ambiguous. With 0 bases removed from V and 9 bases from J, the gap between germline ends came to 11 bases. Germline CDR1 and CDR2: LGHNA and YSLEER. This CDR3 contains 13 residues.

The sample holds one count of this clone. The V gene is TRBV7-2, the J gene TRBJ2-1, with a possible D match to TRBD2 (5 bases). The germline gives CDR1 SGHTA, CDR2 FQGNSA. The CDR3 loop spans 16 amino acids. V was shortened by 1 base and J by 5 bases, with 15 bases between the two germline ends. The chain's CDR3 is CASSLESSPYNNEQFF. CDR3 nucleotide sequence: TGTGCCAGCAGCTTAGAGTCTAGCCCTTACAACAATGAGCAGTTCTTC.

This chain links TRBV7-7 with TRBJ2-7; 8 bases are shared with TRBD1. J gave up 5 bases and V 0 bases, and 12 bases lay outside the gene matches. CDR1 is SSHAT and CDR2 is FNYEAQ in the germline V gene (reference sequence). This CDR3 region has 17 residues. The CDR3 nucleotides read TGTGCCAGCAGCTTAGCGGTGGGCGACAGGGGATCAAACGAGCAGTACTTC. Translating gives CASSLAVGDRGSNEQYF.

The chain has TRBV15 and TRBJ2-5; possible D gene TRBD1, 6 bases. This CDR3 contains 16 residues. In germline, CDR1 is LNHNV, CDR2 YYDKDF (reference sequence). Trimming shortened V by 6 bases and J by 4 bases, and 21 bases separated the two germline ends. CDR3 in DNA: TGTGCCACCAGAGACGAACAGGGTCGGAGAGGAGAGACCCAGTACTTC. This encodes CATRDEQGRRGETQYF.

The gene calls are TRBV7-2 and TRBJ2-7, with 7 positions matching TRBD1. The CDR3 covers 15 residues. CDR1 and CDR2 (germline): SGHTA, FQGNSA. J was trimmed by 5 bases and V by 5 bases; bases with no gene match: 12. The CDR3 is CASSVDRVEANEQYF. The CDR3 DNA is TGTGCCAGCAGCGTCGACAGGGTAGAGGCCAACGAGCAGTACTTC.

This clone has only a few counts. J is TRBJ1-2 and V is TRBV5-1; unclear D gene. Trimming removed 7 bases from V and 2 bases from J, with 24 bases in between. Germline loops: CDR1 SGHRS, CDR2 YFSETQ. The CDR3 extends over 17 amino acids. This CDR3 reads CASRANGPGLINYGYTF. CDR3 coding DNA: TGCGCCAGCCGCGCTAACGGGCCAGGACTTATCAACTATGGCTACACCTTC.

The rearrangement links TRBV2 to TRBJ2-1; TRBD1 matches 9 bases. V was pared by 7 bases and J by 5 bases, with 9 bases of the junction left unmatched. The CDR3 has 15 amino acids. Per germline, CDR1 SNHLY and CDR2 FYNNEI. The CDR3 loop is CASNRGTGLDNEQFF. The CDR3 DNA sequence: TGTGCCAGCAATAGAGGGACAGGGCTCGACAATGAGCAGTTCTTC.

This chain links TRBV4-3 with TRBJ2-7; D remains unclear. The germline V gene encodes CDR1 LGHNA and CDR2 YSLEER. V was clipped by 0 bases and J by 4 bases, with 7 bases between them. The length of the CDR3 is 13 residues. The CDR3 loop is CASSQEAFYEQYF. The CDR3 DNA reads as TGCGCCAGCAGCCAAGAAGCGTTTTACGAGCAGTACTTC.

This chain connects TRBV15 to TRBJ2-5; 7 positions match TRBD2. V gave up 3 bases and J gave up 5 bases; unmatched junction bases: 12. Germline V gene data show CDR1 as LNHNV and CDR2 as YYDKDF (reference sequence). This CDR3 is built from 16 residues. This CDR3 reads CATSRGRVRVLETQYF. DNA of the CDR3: TGTGCCACCAGCAGGGGGAGGGTAAGGGTTTTGGAGACCCAGTACTTC.

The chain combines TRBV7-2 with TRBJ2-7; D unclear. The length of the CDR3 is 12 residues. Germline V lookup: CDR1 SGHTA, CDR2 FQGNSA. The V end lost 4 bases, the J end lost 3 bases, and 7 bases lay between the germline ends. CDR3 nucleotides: TGTGCCAGCAGCTCAAGCCTCTACGAGCAGTACTTC. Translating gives CASSSSLYEQYF.

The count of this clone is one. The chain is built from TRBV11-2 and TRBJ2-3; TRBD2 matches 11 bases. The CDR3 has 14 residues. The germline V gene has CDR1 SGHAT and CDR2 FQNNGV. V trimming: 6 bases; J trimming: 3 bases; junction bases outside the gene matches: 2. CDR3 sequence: CASRSSGRTDTQYF. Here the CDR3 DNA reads TGTGCCAGCAGATCTAGCGGGAGGACAGATACGCAGTATTTT.